This is a list of T cell receptor beta chains from one sample in a study of CD8 T cells in ankylosing spondylitis. TCRdb called the 5' RACE reads again in MiXCR, with one record for every CDR3 protein. The sample shows about 840,000 distinct CDR3 sequences, about an eighth of them seen only once. Sequenced: blood, either unsorted or a sorted T cell fraction (not recorded which). The source is a male donor with ankylosing spondylitis. Both conserved end residues are part of each CDR3. D genes are given only for firm matches. Clone size, where shown, is once, few, many, or a class for clones that have expanded.

clone_size: .
cdr3_length: 14
d_call: TRBD1
j_call: TRBJ1-2
v_call: TRBV20-1
cdr3_nt: TGCAGTGCCCCCAATGACAGGGGAGGAGATGGCTACACCTTC
cdr3_aa: CSAPNDRGGDGYTF

clone_size: .
cdr3_length: 14
d_call: .
j_call: TRBJ2-7
v_call: TRBV5-1
cdr3_nt: TGCGCCAGCAGCTTGGGCTCTGGGGGCGGCGAGCAGTACTTC
cdr3_aa: CASSLGSGGGEQYF

clone_size: .
cdr3_length: 12
d_call: .
j_call: TRBJ1-1
v_call: TRBV20-1
cdr3_nt: TGCAGTGCTACTTTATCGGGCACTGAAGCTTTCTTT
cdr3_aa: CSATLSGTEAFF

clone_size: few
cdr3_length: 14
d_call: .
j_call: TRBJ2-7
v_call: TRBV20-1
cdr3_nt: TGCAGTGCTAGAGATTCCCGGGGGAGGTACGAGCAGTACTTC
cdr3_aa: CSARDSRGRYEQYF

clone_size: many
cdr3_length: 16
d_call: TRBD1
j_call: TRBJ2-3
v_call: TRBV5-1
cdr3_nt: TGCGCCAGCAGCTCTGAAGGACAGGACCCCTGGGATACGCAGTATTTT
cdr3_aa: CASSSEGQDPWDTQYF

clone_size: few
cdr3_length: 13
d_call: .
j_call: TRBJ1-1
v_call: TRBV20-1
cdr3_nt: TGCAGTGCTAGGACGGACCCGAACACTGAAGCTTTCTTT
cdr3_aa: CSARTDPNTEAFF

clone_size: many
cdr3_length: 16
d_call: TRBD2
j_call: TRBJ2-5
v_call: TRBV5-1
cdr3_nt: TGCGCCAGCAGCTTGGGGCTAGCGGGAGATGTGGAGACCCAGTACTTC
cdr3_aa: CASSLGLAGDVETQYF

clone_size: .
cdr3_length: 13
d_call: .
j_call: TRBJ1-1
v_call: TRBV5-1
cdr3_nt: TGCGCCAGCATGGAGGGCACGAACACTGAAGCTTTCTTT
cdr3_aa: CASMEGTNTEAFF

clone_size: many
cdr3_length: 14
d_call: TRBD1
j_call: TRBJ1-1
v_call: TRBV5-1
cdr3_nt: TGCGCCAGCGTCTCAGGGACAGCGGTCACTGAAGCTTTCTTT
cdr3_aa: CASVSGTAVTEAFF

clone_size: few
cdr3_length: 12
d_call: .
j_call: TRBJ2-2
v_call: TRBV29-1
cdr3_nt: TGCAGCGTTGGGTTCCCAGACGGGGAGCTGTTTTTT
cdr3_aa: CSVGFPDGELFF

clone_size: .
cdr3_length: 15
d_call: .
j_call: TRBJ1-5
v_call: TRBV7-9
cdr3_nt: TGTGCCAGCAGCCCTCAGGAAGATAGCAATCAGCCCCAGCATTTT
cdr3_aa: CASSPQEDSNQPQHF

clone_size: .
cdr3_length: 14
d_call: .
j_call: TRBJ1-5
v_call: TRBV6-2/TRBV6-3
cdr3_nt: TGTGCCAGCAGTTACTCGGCGGGCGTCCGGCGCCAGCATTTT
cdr3_aa: CASSYSAGVRRQHF

clone_size: .
cdr3_length: 13
d_call: .
j_call: TRBJ2-7
v_call: TRBV20-1
cdr3_nt: TGCAGTGCTACTGATTACTTCCACTACGAGCAGTACTTC
cdr3_aa: CSATDYFHYEQYF

clone_size: few
cdr3_length: 13
d_call: .
j_call: TRBJ1-1
v_call: TRBV10-3
cdr3_nt: TGTGCCACCACGGACTCCTGGGACACTGAAGCTTTCTTT
cdr3_aa: CATTDSWDTEAFF

clone_size: .
cdr3_length: 13
d_call: TRBD1
j_call: TRBJ1-1
v_call: TRBV11-1
cdr3_nt: TGTGCCACATCGACAGGGAGGAACACTGAAGCTTTCTTT
cdr3_aa: CATSTGRNTEAFF

clone_size: few
cdr3_length: 13
d_call: .
j_call: TRBJ1-2
v_call: TRBV7-2
cdr3_nt: TGTGCCAGCAGTCGAAACCATAACTATGGCTACACCTTC
cdr3_aa: CASSRNHNYGYTF

clone_size: .
cdr3_length: 12
d_call: .
j_call: TRBJ2-3
v_call: TRBV24-1
cdr3_nt: TGTGCCACCGGTCGCGGCACAGATACGCAGTATTTT
cdr3_aa: CATGRGTDTQYF

clone_size: many
cdr3_length: 14
d_call: .
j_call: TRBJ2-1
v_call: TRBV12-3/TRBV12-4
cdr3_nt: TGTGCCAGCAGTCCTCGGGCACAGTACAATGAGCAGTTCTTC
cdr3_aa: CASSPRAQYNEQFF

clone_size: many
cdr3_length: 15
d_call: .
j_call: TRBJ1-1
v_call: TRBV5-1
cdr3_nt: TGCGCCAGCAGCTTGGGGCAGATCGCCGACACTGAAGCTTTCTTT
cdr3_aa: CASSLGQIADTEAFF

clone_size: .
cdr3_length: 14
d_call: .
j_call: TRBJ1-5
v_call: TRBV28
cdr3_nt: TGTGCCAGCAACTCCGAACAGGGAAATCAGCCCCAGCATTTT
cdr3_aa: CASNSEQGNQPQHF

clone_size: .
cdr3_length: 15
d_call: TRBD1
j_call: TRBJ1-6
v_call: TRBV7-9
cdr3_nt: TGTGCCAGCAGCTTGGTGGGACAGGGAACTTCACCCCTCCACTTT
cdr3_aa: CASSLVGQGTSPLHF

clone_size: .
cdr3_length: 17
d_call: TRBD2
j_call: TRBJ2-5
v_call: TRBV4-2
cdr3_nt: TGTGCCAGCAGCCAAGGGGGCAGCGGGACCCCCCAAGAGACCCAGTACTTC
cdr3_aa: CASSQGGSGTPQETQYF

clone_size: many
cdr3_length: 18
d_call: TRBD1
j_call: TRBJ1-2
v_call: TRBV20-1
cdr3_nt: TGCAGTGCTAGAGAACCTCCGGCGAGGACAGGGGGCTGGGAAGGCTACACCTTC
cdr3_aa: CSAREPPARTGGWEGYTF

clone_size: .
cdr3_length: 13
d_call: .
j_call: TRBJ2-1
v_call: TRBV7-2
cdr3_nt: TGTGCCAGCAGCTTATATCTCTCCAATGAGCAGTTCTTC
cdr3_aa: CASSLYLSNEQFF

clone_size: many
cdr3_length: 13
d_call: .
j_call: TRBJ2-1
v_call: TRBV4-3
cdr3_nt: TGCGCCAGCAGCCTACTCAGGGTTGGGGAGCAGTTCTTC
cdr3_aa: CASSLLRVGEQFF

clone_size: .
cdr3_length: 16
d_call: TRBD1
j_call: TRBJ1-6
v_call: TRBV12-3/TRBV12-4
cdr3_nt: TGTGCCAGCGCGCGAGACAGGGATAGGTATAATTCACCCCTCCACTTT
cdr3_aa: CASARDRDRYNSPLHF

clone_size: few
cdr3_length: 14
d_call: TRBD1
j_call: TRBJ2-7
v_call: TRBV6-1
cdr3_nt: TGTGCCAGCAGCAGAGGACAGGGGATCTACGAGCAGTACTTC
cdr3_aa: CASSRGQGIYEQYF

clone_size: many
cdr3_length: 15
d_call: TRBD1
j_call: TRBJ1-1
v_call: TRBV20-1
cdr3_nt: TGCAGTGCTAGAGATCCAGTTAAGGGGGCCACTGAAGCTTTCTTT
cdr3_aa: CSARDPVKGATEAFF

clone_size: .
cdr3_length: 11
d_call: .
j_call: TRBJ2-3
v_call: TRBV12-3/TRBV12-4
cdr3_nt: TGTGCCAGCACCCGTAGAGATACGCAGTATTTT
cdr3_aa: CASTRRDTQYF

clone_size: few
cdr3_length: 14
d_call: TRBD1
j_call: TRBJ1-1
v_call: TRBV6-5
cdr3_nt: TGTGCCAGCAGATACGGACAGGGCGGAACTGAAGCTTTCTTT
cdr3_aa: CASRYGQGGTEAFF

clone_size: .
cdr3_length: 14
d_call: .
j_call: TRBJ1-6
v_call: TRBV12-3/TRBV12-4
cdr3_nt: TGTGCCAGCAGCCGAACAGGGTATAATTCACCCCTCTACTTT
cdr3_aa: CASSRTGYNSPLYF

clone_size: .
cdr3_length: 17
d_call: TRBD1
j_call: TRBJ2-2
v_call: TRBV7-9
cdr3_nt: TGTGCCAGCACCCGTCGACAGGGTAAATACGTCACCGGGGAGCTGTTTTTT
cdr3_aa: CASTRRQGKYVTGELFF

clone_size: few
cdr3_length: 14
d_call: .
j_call: TRBJ2-3
v_call: TRBV5-1
cdr3_nt: TGCGCCAGCAGCCCTCAGGATTCGGCAGATACGCAGTATTTT
cdr3_aa: CASSPQDSADTQYF

clone_size: few
cdr3_length: 16
d_call: .
j_call: TRBJ1-3
v_call: TRBV20-1
cdr3_nt: TGCAGTGCTAGGGAGGAAGCAGGTCGCTCTGGAAACACCATATATTTT
cdr3_aa: CSAREEAGRSGNTIYF

clone_size: .
cdr3_length: 14
d_call: TRBD1
j_call: TRBJ1-2
v_call: TRBV4-2
cdr3_nt: TGTGCCAGCAGCCAAGAGGACAGGTACTATGGCTACACCTTC
cdr3_aa: CASSQEDRYYGYTF

clone_size: .
cdr3_length: 14
d_call: .
j_call: TRBJ2-5
v_call: TRBV6-1
cdr3_nt: TGTGCCAGCAGTCGAAGAGGGGAGTGGGAGACCCAGTACTTC
cdr3_aa: CASSRRGEWETQYF

clone_size: .
cdr3_length: 13
d_call: .
j_call: TRBJ2-1
v_call: TRBV15
cdr3_nt: TGTGCCACCAGCAAAAGACAGGCCAATGAGCAGTTCTTC
cdr3_aa: CATSKRQANEQFF

clone_size: few
cdr3_length: 14
d_call: .
j_call: TRBJ2-1
v_call: TRBV6-4
cdr3_nt: TGTGCCAGCAGCGAGACGGGGACCTACAATGAGCAGTTCTTC
cdr3_aa: CASSETGTYNEQFF

clone_size: .
cdr3_length: 14
d_call: .
j_call: TRBJ1-4
v_call: TRBV20-1
cdr3_nt: TGCAGTGCTAGACCCAGGGTGGGTTATGAAAAACTGTTTTTT
cdr3_aa: CSARPRVGYEKLFF

clone_size: few
cdr3_length: 13
d_call: TRBD1
j_call: TRBJ1-4
v_call: TRBV6-1
cdr3_nt: TGTGCCACCCAGCGACAGGGTAATGAAAAACTGTTTTTT
cdr3_aa: CATQRQGNEKLFF

clone_size: few
cdr3_length: 14
d_call: .
j_call: TRBJ1-4
v_call: TRBV5-6
cdr3_nt: TGTGCCAGCAGCTTGCCCGGGCCTAATGAAAAACTGTTTTTT
cdr3_aa: CASSLPGPNEKLFF

clone_size: .
cdr3_length: 16
d_call: .
j_call: TRBJ2-6
v_call: TRBV5-6
cdr3_nt: TGTGCCAGCAGCCTACGGACAGCGCAAGGGGCCAACGTCCTGACTTTC
cdr3_aa: CASSLRTAQGANVLTF

clone_size: few
cdr3_length: 14
d_call: .
j_call: TRBJ2-5
v_call: TRBV10-1
cdr3_nt: TGCGCCAGCAGTGAGTCAGGACAGCCCAGGACCCAGTACTTC
cdr3_aa: CASSESGQPRTQYF

clone_size: few
cdr3_length: 14
d_call: TRBD1
j_call: TRBJ1-3
v_call: TRBV20-1
cdr3_nt: TGCAGTGCTAGGGATACAGGGGGCAGAAACACCATATATTTT
cdr3_aa: CSARDTGGRNTIYF

clone_size: .
cdr3_length: 17
d_call: .
j_call: TRBJ2-3
v_call: TRBV20-1
cdr3_nt: TGCTGTGCTAGAGATCCTCTTAAGGGGGGACGCACAGATACGCAGTATTTT
cdr3_aa: CCARDPLKGGRTDTQYF

clone_size: .
cdr3_length: 16
d_call: TRBD1
j_call: TRBJ1-5
v_call: TRBV28
cdr3_nt: TGTGCCAGCAGTTTAAACAGGGGATATAGCAATCAGCCCCAGCATTTT
cdr3_aa: CASSLNRGYSNQPQHF

clone_size: .
cdr3_length: 15
d_call: .
j_call: TRBJ2-1
v_call: TRBV10-2
cdr3_nt: TGCGCCAGCAGTCCTCGGACTATTGCAAGGCATGAGCAGTTCTTC
cdr3_aa: CASSPRTIARHEQFF

clone_size: few
cdr3_length: 13
d_call: TRBD1
j_call: TRBJ1-2
v_call: TRBV20-1
cdr3_nt: TGCAGAAGGGACAGAGGGACTAACTATGGCTACACCTTC
cdr3_aa: CRRDRGTNYGYTF